This entry features one T cell receptor (beta chain) sequence. Its cognate antigen is unknown. This same CDR3 is encoded by further DNA sequences in the sample. The source of the sample is a study of shared clonotypes between healthy human individuals. Whole-study context: Donor ages ranged 18 to 49 years: a couple of women, a few men. Study-level points and caveats: Only blood samples were collected, and tissue repertoires likely differ.

All donors qualified as healthy HIV-negative adults and had experienced no recent acute infections or vaccinations. Germline loops: CDR1 SGHRS, CDR2 YFSETQ. CDR3 size: 14 residues. V trimming: 0 bases; J trimming: 2 bases; junction bases outside the gene matches: 0. Measured with immunoSEQ multiplex PCR; TCRdb has only the in-frame clones, and not every one. The table records some 530,000 clones, 70% to 80% of them present only once. Source material: PBMCs. This chain connects TRBV5-1 to TRBJ2-5; 8 positions match TRBD2. The sequence came from a woman aged 40 to 50 in good health. Some clones in this sample may be carry-over from other donors' samples. The CDR3 here is CASSLGLAQETQYF. CDR3 DNA: TGCGCCAGCAGCTTGGGACTAGCGCAAGAGACCCAGTACTTC.